One T cell receptor (beta chain) is described in this entry. Unique molecular identifiers were carried by the TCR beta cDNA libraries. TCRdb processed the PCR reads anew with MiXCR; each CDR3 protein has one entry. The repertoire holds approximately 730,000 distinct CDR3 sequences, roughly 50% seen once, with 4.9% in the top ten. This entry is derived from a study of post-analysis software for immune sequencing data. The TCR comes from a girl between 5 and 17 years old with multiple sclerosis. Sample: blood.

As DNA, the CDR3 is TGTGCCAGCAGCTCCACCAATACCGCAACTAATGAAAAACTGTTTTTT. Encoded protein: CASSSTNTATNEKLFF. The rearrangement joins TRBV11-1 to TRBJ1-4; no definite D call. Germline CDR1 SGHAT, CDR2 FQDESV (reference sequence). Trimming cost V 4 bases and J 0 bases, with 12 bases left between them. The CDR3 runs 16 residues.